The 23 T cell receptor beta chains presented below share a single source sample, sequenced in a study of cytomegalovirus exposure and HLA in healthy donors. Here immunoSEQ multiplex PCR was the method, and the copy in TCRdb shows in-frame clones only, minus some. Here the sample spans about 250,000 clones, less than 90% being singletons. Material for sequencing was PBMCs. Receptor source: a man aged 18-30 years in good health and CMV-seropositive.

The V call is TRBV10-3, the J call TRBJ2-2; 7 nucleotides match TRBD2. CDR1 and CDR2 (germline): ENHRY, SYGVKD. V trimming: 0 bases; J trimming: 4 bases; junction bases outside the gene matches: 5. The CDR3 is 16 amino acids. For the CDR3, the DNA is TGTGCCATCAGTGAGTCTGGCGGGAGTAGCACCGGGGAGCTGTTTTTT. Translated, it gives CAISESGGSSTGELFF.

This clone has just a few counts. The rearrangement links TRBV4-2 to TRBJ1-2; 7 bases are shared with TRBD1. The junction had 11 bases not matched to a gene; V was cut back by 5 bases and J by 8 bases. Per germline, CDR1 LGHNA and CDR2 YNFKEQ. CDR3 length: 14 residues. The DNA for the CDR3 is TGTGCCAGCAGCTCCTTGACAGGGTCAGGGGGCTACACCTTC. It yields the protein CASSSLTGSGGYTF.

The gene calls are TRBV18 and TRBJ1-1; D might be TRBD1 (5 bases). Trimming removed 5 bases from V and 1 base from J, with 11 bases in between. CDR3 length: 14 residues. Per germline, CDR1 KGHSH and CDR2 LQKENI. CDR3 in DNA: TGTGCCAGCTCATCGGGGGGGTCGAACACTGAAGCTTTCTTT. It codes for CASSSGGSNTEAFF.

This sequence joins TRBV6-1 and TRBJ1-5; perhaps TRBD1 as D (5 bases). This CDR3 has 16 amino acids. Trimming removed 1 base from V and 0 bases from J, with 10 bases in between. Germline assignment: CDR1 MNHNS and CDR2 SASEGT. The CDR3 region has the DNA TGTGCCAGCAGTGAAGGCAGGGCAGTTAGCAATCAGCCCCAGCATTTT. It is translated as CASSEGRAVSNQPQHF.

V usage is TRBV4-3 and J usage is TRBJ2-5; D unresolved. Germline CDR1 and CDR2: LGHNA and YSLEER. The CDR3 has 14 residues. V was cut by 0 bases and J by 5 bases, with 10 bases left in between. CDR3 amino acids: CASSQDRDGETQYF. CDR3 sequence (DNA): TGCGCCAGCAGCCAAGATCGAGACGGCGAGACCCAGTACTTC.

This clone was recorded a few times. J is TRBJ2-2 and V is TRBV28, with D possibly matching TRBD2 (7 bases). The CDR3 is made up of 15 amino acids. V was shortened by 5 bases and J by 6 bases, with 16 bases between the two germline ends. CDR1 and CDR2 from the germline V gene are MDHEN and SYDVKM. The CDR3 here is CASSPGGGAPGELFF. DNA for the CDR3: TGTGCCAGCAGTCCTGGGGGGGGCGCCCCCGGGGAGCTGTTTTTT.

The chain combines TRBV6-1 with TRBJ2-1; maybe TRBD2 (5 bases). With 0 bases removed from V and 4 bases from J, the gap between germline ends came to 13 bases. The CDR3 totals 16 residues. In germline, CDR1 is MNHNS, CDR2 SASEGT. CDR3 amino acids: CASSEASGLGYNEQFF. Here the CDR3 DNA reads TGTGCCAGCAGTGAAGCTTCCGGACTTGGATACAATGAGCAGTTCTTC.

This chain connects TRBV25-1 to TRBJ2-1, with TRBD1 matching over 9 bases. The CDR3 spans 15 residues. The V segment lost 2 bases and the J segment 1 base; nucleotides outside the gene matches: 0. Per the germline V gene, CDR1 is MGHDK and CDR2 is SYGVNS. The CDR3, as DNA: TGTGCCAGCAGTGAAGGGACAGGGTCCTACAATGAGCAGTTCTTC. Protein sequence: CASSEGTGSYNEQFF.

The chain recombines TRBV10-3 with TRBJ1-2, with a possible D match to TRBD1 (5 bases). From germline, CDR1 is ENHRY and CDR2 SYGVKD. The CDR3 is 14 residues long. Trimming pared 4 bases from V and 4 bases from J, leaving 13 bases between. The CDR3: CAISGREVGYGYTF. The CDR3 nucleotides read TGTGCCATCAGTGGCAGGGAGGTAGGCTATGGCTACACCTTC.

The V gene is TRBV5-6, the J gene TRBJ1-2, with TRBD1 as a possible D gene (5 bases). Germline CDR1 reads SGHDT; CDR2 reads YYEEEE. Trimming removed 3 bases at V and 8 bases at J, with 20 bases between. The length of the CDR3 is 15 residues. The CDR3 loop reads CASSWGPGPAGGYTF. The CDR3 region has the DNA TGTGCCAGCAGCTGGGGACCCGGCCCGGCGGGGGGCTACACCTTC.

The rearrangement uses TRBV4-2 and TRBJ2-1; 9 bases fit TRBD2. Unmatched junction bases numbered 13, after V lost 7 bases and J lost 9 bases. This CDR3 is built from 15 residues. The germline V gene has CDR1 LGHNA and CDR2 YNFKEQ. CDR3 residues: CASTQELGLAGEQFF. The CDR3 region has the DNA TGTGCCAGCACCCAGGAATTGGGACTAGCCGGTGAGCAGTTCTTC.

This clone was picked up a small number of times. CDR3 DNA: TGCAGTGCTTGGGACAGCAATGAGCAGTTCTTC. Its protein product is CSAWDSNEQFF. J is TRBJ2-1 and V is TRBV20-1; 7 bases map to TRBD1. V lost 5 bases to trimming and J lost 6 bases; unmatched junction nucleotides: 1. CDR3 length equals 11 residues. Germline V gene lookup returns CDR1 DFQATT and CDR2 SNEGSKA (reference sequence).

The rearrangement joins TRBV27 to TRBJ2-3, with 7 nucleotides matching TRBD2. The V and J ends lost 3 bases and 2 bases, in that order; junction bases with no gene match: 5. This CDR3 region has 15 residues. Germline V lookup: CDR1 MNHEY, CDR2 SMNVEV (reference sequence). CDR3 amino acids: CASSLKSGTTDTQYF. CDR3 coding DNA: TGTGCCAGCAGTTTGAAAAGCGGGACCACAGATACGCAGTATTTT.

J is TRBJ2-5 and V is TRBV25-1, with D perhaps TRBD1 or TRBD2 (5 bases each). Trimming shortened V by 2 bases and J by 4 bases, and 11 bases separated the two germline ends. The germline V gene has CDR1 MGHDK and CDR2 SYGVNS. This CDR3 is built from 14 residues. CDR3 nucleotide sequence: TGTGCCAGCAGTGAACCCGGGACGGGAGAGACCCAGTACTTC. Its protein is CASSEPGTGETQYF.

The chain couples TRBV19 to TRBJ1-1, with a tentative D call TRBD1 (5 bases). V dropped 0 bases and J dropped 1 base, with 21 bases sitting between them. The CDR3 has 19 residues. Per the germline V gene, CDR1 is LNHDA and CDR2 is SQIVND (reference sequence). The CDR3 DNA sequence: TGTGCCAGTAGTATAGATAGACAGAAGCTGTATTTCGCGAACACTGAAGCTTTCTTT. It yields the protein CASSIDRQKLYFANTEAFF. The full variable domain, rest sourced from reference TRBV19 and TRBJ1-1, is DGGITQSPKYLFRKEGQNVTLSCEQNLNHDAMYWYRQDPGQGLRLIYYSQIVNDFQKGDIAEGYSVSREKKESFPLTVTSAQKNPTAFYLCASSIDRQKLYFANTEAFFGQGTRLTVV.

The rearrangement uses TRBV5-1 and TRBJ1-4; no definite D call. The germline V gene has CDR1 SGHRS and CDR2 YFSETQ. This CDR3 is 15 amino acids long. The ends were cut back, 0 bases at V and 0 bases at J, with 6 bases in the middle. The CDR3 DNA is TGCGCCAGCAGCTTGGGTTATACAACTAATGAAAAACTGTTTTTT. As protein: CASSLGYTTNEKLFF. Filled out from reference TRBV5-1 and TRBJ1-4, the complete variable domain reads KAGVTQTPRYLIKTRGQQVTLSCSPISGHRSVSWYQQTPGQGLQFLFEYFSETQRNKGNFPGRFSGRQFSNSRSEMNVSTLELGDSALYLCASSLGYTTNEKLFFGSGTQLSVL.

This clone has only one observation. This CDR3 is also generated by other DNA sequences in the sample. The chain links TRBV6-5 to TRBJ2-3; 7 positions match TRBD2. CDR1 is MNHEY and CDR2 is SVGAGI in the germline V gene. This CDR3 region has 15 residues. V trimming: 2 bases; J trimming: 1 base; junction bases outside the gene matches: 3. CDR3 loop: CASSYQLAGTDTQYF. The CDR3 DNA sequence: TGTGCCAGCAGTTACCAGCTAGCGGGCACAGATACGCAGTATTTT.

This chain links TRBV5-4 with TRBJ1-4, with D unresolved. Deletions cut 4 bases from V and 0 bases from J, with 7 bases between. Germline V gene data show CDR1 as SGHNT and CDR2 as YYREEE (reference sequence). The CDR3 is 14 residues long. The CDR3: CASSASTTNEKLFF. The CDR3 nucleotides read TGTGCCAGCAGCGCGTCGACAACTAATGAAAAACTGTTTTTT.

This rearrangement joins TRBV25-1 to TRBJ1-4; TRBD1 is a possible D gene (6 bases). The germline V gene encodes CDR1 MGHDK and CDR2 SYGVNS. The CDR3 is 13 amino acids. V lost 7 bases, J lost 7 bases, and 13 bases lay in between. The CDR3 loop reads CASTGDLGEKLFF. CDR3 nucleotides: TGTGCCAGCACAGGGGACCTTGGTGAAAAACTGTTTTTT.

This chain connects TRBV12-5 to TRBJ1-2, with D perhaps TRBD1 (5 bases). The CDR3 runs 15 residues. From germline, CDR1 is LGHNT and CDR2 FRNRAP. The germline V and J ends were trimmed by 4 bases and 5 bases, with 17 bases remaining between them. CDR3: CASGSPGGRSYGYTF. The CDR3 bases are TGTGCTAGTGGTTCCCCGGGGGGAAGGTCGTATGGCTACACCTTC.

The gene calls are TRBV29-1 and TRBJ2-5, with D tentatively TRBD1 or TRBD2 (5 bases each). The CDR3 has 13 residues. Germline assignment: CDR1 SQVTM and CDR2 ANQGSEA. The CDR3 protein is CGAGREWQETQYF. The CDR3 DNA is TGCGGGGCCGGAAGGGAGTGGCAAGAGACCCAGTACTTC. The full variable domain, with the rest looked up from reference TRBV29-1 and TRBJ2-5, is SAVISQKPSRDICQRGTSLTIQCQVDSQVTMMFWYRQQPGQSLTLIATANQGSEATYESGFVIDKFPISRPNLTFSTLTVSNMSPEDSSIYLCGAGREWQETQYFGPGTRLLVL.

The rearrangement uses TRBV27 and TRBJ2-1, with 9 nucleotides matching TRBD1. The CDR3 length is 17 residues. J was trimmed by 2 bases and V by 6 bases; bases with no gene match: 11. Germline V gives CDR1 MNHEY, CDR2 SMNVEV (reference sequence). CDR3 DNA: TGTGCCAGCAGAGGACAGGGGCTGGGAAACACCTACAATGAGCAGTTCTTC. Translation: CASRGQGLGNTYNEQFF.

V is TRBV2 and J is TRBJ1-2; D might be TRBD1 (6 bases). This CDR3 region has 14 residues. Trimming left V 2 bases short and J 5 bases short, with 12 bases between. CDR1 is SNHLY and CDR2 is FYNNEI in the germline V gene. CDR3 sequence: CASSEREGGYGYTF. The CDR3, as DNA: TGTGCCAGCAGTGAAAGAGAGGGGGGGTATGGCTACACCTTC.